The T cell receptor beta chain described here comes from a study of T cell responses to AZD1222 COVID-19 vaccine. V was trimmed by 1 base and J by 0 bases, leaving 4 bases between them. This CDR3 contains 14 residues. Germline CDR1 is SGHDN and CDR2 is FVKESK. Study-level points and caveats: With dominance at 160-218 and 743-854, vaccine-associated CD4 TCRs spanned spike.

To note about this clone: Its antigen is currently unknown.

Measured with immunoSEQ multiplex PCR; TCRdb has only the in-frame clones, and not every one. This table has some 90,000 clones, around 91% appearing once. This sample comprised peripheral blood, obtained on day 0 of MenACWY control vaccination. V and J are TRBV14 and TRBJ1-5; D gene unclear. The clonotype comes from an adult in good health. CDR3 region: CASSQGGSNQPQHF. CDR3 sequence (DNA): TGTGCCAGCAGCCAAGGCGGTAGCAATCAGCCCCAGCATTTT.